Given below is one T cell receptor beta chain in context. Its antigen is still unknown. The record originates from a study of vaccination effects on CD4 cells after COVID-19. Using immunoSEQ multiplex PCR, the repertoire was profiled, and TCRdb retains in-frame clones only, with some absent. The data contain 30,000 to 35,000 clones, approximately 81% of them singletons. The culture ran for about eleven days before CD4+ T cells were isolated. Confirmation by PCR established that the person had SARS-CoV-2 infection between March and December 2020. Two doses of BNT162b2 or mRNA-1273 vaccine were administered to participants. The CDR3 is 12 amino acids. CDR1 is SNHLY and CDR2 is FYNNEI in the germline V gene.

The sequenced sample was CD4+ T cells from PBMCs cultured without peptide, obtained after COVID-19 vaccination. This chain connects TRBV2 to TRBJ2-7; D gene ambiguous. This TCR was recovered from a human donor who had a prior SARS-CoV-2 infection. CDR3 sequence: CVTSRRAYEQYF. DNA for the CDR3: TGTGTAACCAGCAGGCGCGCCTACGAGCAGTACTTC.